What follows are 19 T cell receptor beta chains derived from one specimen sequenced in a study of T cells in Graves' hyperthyroidism and ophthalmopathy. The source material, RNA transcripts, was used to amplify TCR beta CDR3 regions. HTBI primers were used for first-round RT-PCR of the TCR CDR3. TCRdb re-called the multiplex PCR reads through MiXCR, storing one row per CDR3 protein. The repertoire includes roughly 500,000 distinct CDR3 sequences, approximately 23% of them detected once, and under 55% sits in the top ten. Sample: blood. The receptors here all came from a woman in her seventies with Graves' ophthalmopathy.

This clonotype was detected many times. The chain uses TRBV7-2 and TRBJ2-1; 10 bases agree with TRBD1. J gave up 5 bases and V 4 bases, and 5 bases lay outside the gene matches. Germline CDR1 reads SGHTA; CDR2 reads FQGNSA. The CDR3 has 15 residues. CDR3 sequence: CASSSPTGGNNEQFF. CDR3 DNA sequence: TGTGCCAGCAGCTCCCCGACAGGGGGCAACAATGAGCAGTTCTTC. The variable domain in full, completed from reference TRBV7-2 and TRBJ2-1, reads GAGVSQSPSNKVTEKGKDVELRCDPISGHTALYWYRQSLGQGLEFLIYFQGNSAPDKSGLPSDRFSAERTGGSVSTLTIQRTQQEDSAVYLCASSSPTGGNNEQFFGPGTRLTVL.

The table lists this clonotype with a few counts. CDR3 DNA: TGTGCCAGCAGCCCACAGACAGGGGGCAGTTATGAGCAGTTCTTC. Amino acid sequence: CASSPQTGGSYEQFF. The V and J genes are TRBV5-5 and TRBJ2-1; the match to TRBD1 covers 10 bases. Looked up from germline, CDR1 is SGHKS and CDR2 is YYEKEE (reference sequence). V dropped 4 bases and J dropped 8; count of bases not matched to a gene: 9. The CDR3 runs to 15 residues.

This clonotype was observed a handful of times. The chain's CDR3 is CASSYWGQPMNTEAFF. The CDR3 DNA reads as TGTGCCAGCAGCTATTGGGGACAGCCCATGAACACTGAAGCTTTCTTT. The V and J genes are TRBV5-6 and TRBJ1-1; 7 nucleotides match TRBD1. This CDR3 contains 16 residues. The V segment lost 3 bases and the J segment 0 bases; nucleotides outside the gene matches: 8. CDR1 and CDR2 (germline): SGHDT, YYEEEE.

This clonotype was detected many times. The gene calls are TRBV6-1 and TRBJ1-1; unclear D gene. Trimming stripped 6 bases from V and 1 base from J, with 9 bases between. The CDR3 is 13 amino acids. Germline V CDR1 and CDR2: MNHNS, SASEGT. The CDR3 loop is CASRRIQNTEAFF. Written as DNA, the CDR3 is TGTGCCAGCAGGAGGATACAGAACACTGAAGCTTTCTTT.

The chain couples TRBV9 to TRBJ2-5; TRBD1 might be the D (5 bases). Between the trimmed V and J ends, which lost 1 base and 7 bases, there was a span of 14 bases. CDR1 and CDR2 from the germline V gene are SGDLS and YYNGEE. The length of the CDR3 is 14 residues. The CDR3 DNA is TGTGCCAGCAGCGTACAGGGTTCGGCTGGGACCCAGTACTTC. It is translated as CASSVQGSAGTQYF.

Details on this clonotype: Relative to the germline gene, one junction end is altered; a read error may explain this. The chain couples TRBV10-1 to TRBJ2-1, with 8 bases fitting TRBD2. From germline, CDR1 is WNHNN and CDR2 SYGVQD (reference sequence). CDR3 size: 16 residues. This CDR3 reads CASGEWGSGSGDEQFF. In DNA form, the CDR3 reads TGCGCCAGCGGTGAGTGGGGGAGCGGGAGTGGGGATGAGCAGTTCTTC.

This clonotype showed up many times. The junction shows a germline mismatch at one end, possibly a read error. The rearrangement uses TRBV5-1 and TRBJ2-6; D is ambiguous. This CDR3 has 15 residues. Germline V CDR1 and CDR2: SGHRS, YFSETQ. CDR3 DNA sequence: TGTGCCAGCAGCTTAGAAGGATCTGGGGCCAACGTCCTGACTTTC. Protein: CASSLEGSGANVLTF.

This clonotype was seen repeatedly, ten times or more. The V and J genes are TRBV20-1 and TRBJ1-1, with no clear D. This CDR3 is 16 amino acids long. Germline V gene lookup returns CDR1 DFQATT and CDR2 SNEGSKA (reference sequence). The V and J ends lost 1 base and 7 bases respectively, with 22 bases between them. The CDR3 nucleotides are TGCAGTGCTAGAGTCGCCACAGACTACCCTTCGGGTGAAGCTTTCTTT. Translated: CSARVATDYPSGEAFF.

This chain joins TRBV11-2 and TRBJ1-3; D uncertain. From germline, CDR1 is SGHAT and CDR2 FQNNGV. Trimming left V 8 bases short and J 3 bases short, with 8 bases between. The CDR3 consists of 12 residues. CDR3 sequence reads: CASLLSGNTIYF. The CDR3 coding sequence is TGTGCCAGCCTTTTGAGTGGAAACACCATATATTTT. The full variable domain, in which reference TRBV11-2 and TRBJ1-3 provide the parts outside the CDR3, is EAGVAQSPRYKIIEKRQSVAFWCNPISGHATLYWYQQILGQGPKLLIQFQNNGVVDDSQLPKDRFSAERLKGVDSTLKIQPAKLEDSAVYLCASLLSGNTIYFGEGSWLTVV.

V and J are TRBV28 and TRBJ2-5, with D possibly TRBD1 on 5 matching bases. Germline lookup yields CDR1 MDHEN and CDR2 SYDVKM. V lost 3 bases to trimming and J lost 9 bases, with 14 bases between them. CDR3 length equals 13 residues. The CDR3 sequence is CASSFQGAGPQYF. For the CDR3, the DNA is TGTGCCAGCAGTTTTCAAGGGGCCGGGCCCCAGTACTTC.

This clonotype was seen many times. J is TRBJ2-1 and V is TRBV2; the match to TRBD2 covers 11 bases. Germline loops: CDR1 SNHLY, CDR2 FYNNEI. Germline trimming cut 5 bases from V and 8 bases from J; bases unmatched to any gene: 8. CDR3 length equals 15 residues. The CDR3 spells CASSRDTSGSHEQFF. The CDR3 nucleotides read TGTGCCAGCAGTAGGGATACTAGCGGGAGCCATGAGCAGTTCTTC.

The V gene is TRBV18, the J gene TRBJ1-4, with 7 bases fitting TRBD1. This CDR3 spans 17 amino acids. After removal of 0 bases from V and 6 bases from J, the junction contained 10 bases not matched to a gene. Germline assignment: CDR1 KGHSH and CDR2 LQKENI. The CDR3 DNA is TGTGCCAGCTCACCACCTATTGGACAGGTGCCTTATGAAAAACTGTTTTTT. It specifies CASSPPIGQVPYEKLFF. Supplemented by reference TRBV18 and TRBJ1-4, the full variable domain reads NAGVMQNPRHLVRRRGQEARLRCSPMKGHSHVYWYRQLPEEGLKFMVYLQKENIIDESGMPKERFSAEFPKEGPSILRIQQVVRGDSAAYFCASSPPIGQVPYEKLFFGSGTQLSVL.

This clonotype was found many times. The genes are TRBV28 and TRBJ1-4; D gene uncertain. The V end lost 7 bases, the J end lost 0 bases, and 9 bases lay between the germline ends. This CDR3 contains 14 residues. CDR1 is MDHEN, CDR2 SYDVKM, per germline. CDR3 in amino acids: CASTVGSTNEKLFF. As DNA, the CDR3 is TGTGCCAGCACAGTCGGGTCAACTAATGAAAAACTGTTTTTT.

This clonotype turned up a few times. The chain carries TRBV7-2 and TRBJ1-2, with no clear D. V was pared by 5 bases and J by 1 base, with 14 bases between. Per germline, CDR1 SGHTA and CDR2 FQGNSA. The CDR3 extends over 15 amino acids. The DNA of the CDR3 is TGTGCCAGCAGCGCACTATCACGGTTTAACTATGGCTACACCTTC. Its protein is CASSALSRFNYGYTF.

This clonotype was detected only a few times. The V call is TRBV5-1, the J call TRBJ1-1; D not certain. CDR1 SGHRS and CDR2 YFSETQ come from the germline V gene. Trimming removed 1 base from V and 12 bases from J, with 16 bases in between. The CDR3 sequence is 13 residues long. CDR3 sequence reads: CASSLSAIGRPFF. In DNA form, the CDR3 reads TGCGCCAGCAGCTTGTCTGCGATAGGGAGGCCTTTCTTT.

This clonotype was picked up a small number of times. The V call is TRBV19, the J call TRBJ1-2; D is possibly TRBD1 (6 bases). Per the germline V gene, CDR1 is LNHDA and CDR2 is SQIVND (reference sequence). The germline V and J ends were trimmed by 7 bases and 5 bases, with 17 bases remaining between them. This CDR3 spans 14 amino acids. The CDR3 nucleotides are TGTGCCAGTACGTTCCTCGGGGGCGAGTATGGCTACACCTTC. It encodes CASTFLGGEYGYTF.

The chain links TRBV20-1 to TRBJ2-1; D gene unclear. This CDR3 region has 11 residues. Germline V CDR1 and CDR2: DFQATT, SNEGSKA (reference sequence). V dropped 2 bases and J dropped 6 bases, with 5 bases sitting between them. CDR3 coding DNA: TGCAGTGCTAGATATCCCAATGAGCAGTTCTTC. Residues: CSARYPNEQFF.

The chain combines TRBV7-2 with TRBJ2-7; TRBD2 matches at 8 bases. CDR1 is SGHTA, CDR2 FQGNSA, per germline. Unmatched junction bases numbered 5, after V lost 4 bases and J lost 0 bases. The CDR3 sequence is 15 residues long. Here the CDR3 reads CASSSKSGSSYEQYF. The DNA of the CDR3 is TGTGCCAGCAGCTCCAAAAGCGGGAGCTCCTACGAGCAGTACTTC.

V gene TRBV30 combines with J gene TRBJ1-1, with a weak D call TRBD1 (5 bases). Germline loops: CDR1 GTSNPN, CDR2 SVGIG (reference sequence). The CDR3 totals 13 residues. Trimming pared 0 bases from V and 6 bases from J, leaving 11 bases between. The CDR3 region has the DNA TGTGCCTGGAGTGTAGGGGCTTGGGCTGAAGCTTTCTTT. Translation: CAWSVGAWAEAFF.